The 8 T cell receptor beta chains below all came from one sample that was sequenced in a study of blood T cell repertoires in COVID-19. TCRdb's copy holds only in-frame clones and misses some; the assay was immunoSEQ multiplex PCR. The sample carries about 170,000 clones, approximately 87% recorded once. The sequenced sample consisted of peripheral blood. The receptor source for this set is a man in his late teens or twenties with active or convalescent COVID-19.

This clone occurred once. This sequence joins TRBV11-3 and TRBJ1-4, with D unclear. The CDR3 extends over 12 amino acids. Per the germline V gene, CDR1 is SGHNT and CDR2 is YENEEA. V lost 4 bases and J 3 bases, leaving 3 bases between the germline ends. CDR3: CASSSANEKLFF. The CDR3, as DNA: TGTGCCAGCAGCTCTGCTAATGAAAAACTGTTTTTT. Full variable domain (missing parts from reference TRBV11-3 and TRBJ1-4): EAGVVQSPRYKIIEKKQPVAFWCNPISGHNTLYWYLQNLGQGPELLIRYENEEAVDDSQLPKDRFSAERLKGVDSTLKIQPAELGDSAVYLCASSSANEKLFFGSGTQLSVL.

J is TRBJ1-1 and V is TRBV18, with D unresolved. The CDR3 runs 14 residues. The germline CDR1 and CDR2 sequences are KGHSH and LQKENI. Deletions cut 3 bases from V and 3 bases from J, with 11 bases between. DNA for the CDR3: TGTGCCAGCTCACCCTCAGAGGCGGACACTGAAGCTTTCTTT. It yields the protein CASSPSEADTEAFF.

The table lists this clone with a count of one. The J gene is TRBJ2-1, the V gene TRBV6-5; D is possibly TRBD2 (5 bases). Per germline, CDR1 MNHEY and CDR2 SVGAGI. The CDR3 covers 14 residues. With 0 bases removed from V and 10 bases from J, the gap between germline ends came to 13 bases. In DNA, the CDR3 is TGTGCCAGCAGTTACTCCCCGGGCCAGCGGGAGCAGTTCTTC. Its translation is CASSYSPGQREQFF.

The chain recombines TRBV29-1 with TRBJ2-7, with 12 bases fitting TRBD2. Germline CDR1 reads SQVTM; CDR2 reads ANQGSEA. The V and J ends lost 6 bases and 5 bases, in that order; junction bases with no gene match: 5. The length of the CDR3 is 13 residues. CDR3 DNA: TGCAGCGTAAGACTAGCGGGAGCCCACGAGCAGTACTTC. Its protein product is CSVRLAGAHEQYF.

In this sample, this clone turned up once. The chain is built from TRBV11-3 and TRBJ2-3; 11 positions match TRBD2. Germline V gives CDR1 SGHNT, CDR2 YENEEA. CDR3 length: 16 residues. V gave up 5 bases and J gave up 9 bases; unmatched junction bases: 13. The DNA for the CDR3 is TGTGCCAGCAGCCGAACTAGCGGGGGCGTGGAGTGGACGCAGTATTTT. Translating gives CASSRTSGGVEWTQYF.

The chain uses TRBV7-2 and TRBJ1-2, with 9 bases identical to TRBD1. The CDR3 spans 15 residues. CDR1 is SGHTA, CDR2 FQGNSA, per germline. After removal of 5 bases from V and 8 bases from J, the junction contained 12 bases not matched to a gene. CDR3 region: CASSTNPGQGLGYTF. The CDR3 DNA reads TGTGCCAGCAGCACAAATCCGGGACAGGGTTTAGGCTACACCTTC. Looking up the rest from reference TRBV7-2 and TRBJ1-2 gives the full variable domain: GAGVSQSPSNKVTEKGKDVELRCDPISGHTALYWYRQSLGQGLEFLIYFQGNSAPDKSGLPSDRFSAERTGGSVSTLTIQRTQQEDSAVYLCASSTNPGQGLGYTFGSGTRLTVV.

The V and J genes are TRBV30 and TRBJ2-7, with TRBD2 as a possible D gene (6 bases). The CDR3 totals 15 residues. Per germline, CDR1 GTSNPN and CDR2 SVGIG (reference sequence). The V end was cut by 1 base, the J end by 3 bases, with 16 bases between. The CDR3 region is CAWSARENYIYEQYF. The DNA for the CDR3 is TGTGCCTGGAGTGCTCGGGAGAATTATATCTACGAGCAGTACTTC.

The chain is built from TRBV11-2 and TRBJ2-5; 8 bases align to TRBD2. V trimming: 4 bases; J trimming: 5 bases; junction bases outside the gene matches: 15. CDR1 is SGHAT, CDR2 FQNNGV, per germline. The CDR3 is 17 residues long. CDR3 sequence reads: CASSSQPPTSGPETQYF. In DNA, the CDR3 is TGTGCCAGCAGCTCCCAACCACCCACTAGCGGACCGGAGACCCAGTACTTC.